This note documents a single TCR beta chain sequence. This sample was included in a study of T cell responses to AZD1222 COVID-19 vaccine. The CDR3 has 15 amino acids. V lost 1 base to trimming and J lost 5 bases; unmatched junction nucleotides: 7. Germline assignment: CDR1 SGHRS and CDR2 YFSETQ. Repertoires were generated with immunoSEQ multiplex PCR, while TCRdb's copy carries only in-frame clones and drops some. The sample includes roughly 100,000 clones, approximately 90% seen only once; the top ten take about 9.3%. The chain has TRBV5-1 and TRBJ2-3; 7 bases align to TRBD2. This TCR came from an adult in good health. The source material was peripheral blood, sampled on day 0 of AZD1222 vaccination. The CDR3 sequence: CASSLLREAVDTQYF. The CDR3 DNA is TGCGCCAGCAGCTTGCTACGGGAGGCCGTAGATACGCAGTATTTT.